This TCR beta chain was profiled in a study of tumor and adjacent non-tumor tissue in lung cancer. The wider study: Histology: about 13 adenocarcinoma, a couple of squamous cell carcinoma, 1 small cell lung cancer. Stage I to III disease affected about nine men and about five women aged roughly 31 to 76.

The study, taken as a whole, reports: Normal lung showed higher cumulative top 100 clone frequency than tumor. Tumor tissue had significantly higher TCR diversity than normal lung.

Three rounds of nested PCR, following a modified ARM-PCR protocol, produced the TCRbeta library. Each CDR3 protein gets one entry after TCRdb re-called the multiplex PCR reads with MiXCR. The table shows 98,000 or so distinct CDR3 sequences, with 80% occurring only once. As for this clonotype: Its specificity is unknown.

No cell sorting was done before RNA was extracted from the tissue. Distant lung tissue was collected more than 3 cm away from the tumor edge. The receptor was derived from a man aged 55 to 69 with small cell lung cancer. The material sequenced was distant non-tumor lung tissue.

This chain's CDR3 is CASSYSSISGPLNEQFF. CDR3 DNA: TGTGCCAGCAGTTACTCGTCCATTAGCGGGCCCCTTAATGAGCAGTTCTTC. V usage is TRBV6-2 or TRBV6-3 and J usage is TRBJ2-1; 7 bases agree with TRBD2. Trimming removed 0 bases from V and 7 bases from J; junction bases left unmatched: 12. This CDR3 is built from 17 residues. Germline CDR1 MNHEY, CDR2 SVGEGT.